A selection of T cell receptor beta chains follows, all from one sample in a study of PD-1 blockade in mismatch repair-deficient tumors. The antigens for these receptors are not known. Using immunoSEQ multiplex PCR, the repertoire was profiled, and TCRdb retains in-frame clones only, with some absent. The sample shows thousands of clones, 75% to 90% of them seen only once. The material was cells cultured in vitro, obtained from a patient treated with pembrolizumab. Source of these receptors: an adult with mismatch repair-deficient cancer. Each CDR3 is given with its conserved first and last residue. A D gene is named only where the DNA matches it firmly. Size values are once, few and many counts, or a class for expanded clones, and some rows have none.

clone_size: once
v_call: TRBV19
d_call: -
j_call: TRBJ2-5
cdr3_length: 14
cdr3_aa: CASSATGSKETQYF
cdr3_nt: TGTGCCAGTAGCGCCACCGGGAGTAAAGAGACCCAGTACTTC

clone_size: once
v_call: TRBV30
d_call: -
j_call: TRBJ1-2
cdr3_length: 16
cdr3_aa: CAWSAPWQTTNYGYTF
cdr3_nt: TGTGCCTGGAGCGCCCCGTGGCAGACTACCAACTATGGCTACACCTTC

clone_size: -
v_call: TRBV7-9
d_call: TRBD2
j_call: TRBJ2-7
cdr3_length: 13
cdr3_aa: CASSDGTNYEQYF
cdr3_nt: TGTGCCAGCAGCGACGGGACTAACTACGAGCAGTACTTC

clone_size: -
v_call: TRBV27
d_call: TRBD1
j_call: TRBJ1-2
cdr3_length: 14
cdr3_aa: CASSSRGWIHGYTF
cdr3_nt: TGTGCCAGCAGTTCCAGGGGGTGGATTCATGGCTACACCTTC

clone_size: -
v_call: TRBV18
d_call: -
j_call: TRBJ2-3
cdr3_length: 17
cdr3_aa: CASSPREQDDGTDTQYF
cdr3_nt: TGTGCCAGCTCACCAAGGGAACAGGACGACGGCACAGATACGCAGTATTTT

clone_size: large
v_call: TRBV29-1
d_call: -
j_call: TRBJ2-5
cdr3_length: 12
cdr3_aa: CSADWSQETQYF
cdr3_nt: TGCAGCGCTGACTGGTCACAAGAGACCCAGTACTTC

clone_size: -
v_call: TRBV5-6
d_call: -
j_call: TRBJ1-2
cdr3_length: 17
cdr3_aa: CASSHNSIRGDYRGYTF
cdr3_nt: TGTGCCAGCAGCCATAATTCCATACGCGGGGATTATCGGGGCTACACCTTC

clone_size: -
v_call: TRBV6-1
d_call: TRBD2
j_call: TRBJ2-1
cdr3_length: 14
cdr3_aa: CASRLAGDLYEQFF
cdr3_nt: TGTGCCAGCAGACTAGCGGGAGATCTGTATGAGCAGTTCTTC

clone_size: -
v_call: TRBV19
d_call: TRBD1
j_call: TRBJ2-7
cdr3_length: 13
cdr3_aa: CASSRTGGYEQYF
cdr3_nt: TGTGCCAGTAGTCGGACAGGTGGCTACGAGCAGTACTTC

clone_size: -
v_call: TRBV29-1
d_call: TRBD1
j_call: TRBJ2-3
cdr3_length: 15
cdr3_aa: CSVEDRDRVTDTQYF
cdr3_nt: TGCAGCGTTGAAGATCGGGACAGGGTAACAGATACGCAGTATTTT

clone_size: -
v_call: TRBV7-9
d_call: -
j_call: TRBJ1-3
cdr3_length: 16
cdr3_aa: CASSPDPQGSGNTIYF
cdr3_nt: TGTGCCAGCAGCCCGGATCCCCAGGGATCTGGAAACACCATATATTTT

clone_size: -
v_call: TRBV5-1
d_call: -
j_call: TRBJ2-6
cdr3_length: 15
cdr3_aa: CASSLDPGGANVLTF
cdr3_nt: TGCGCCAGCAGCTTGGACCCAGGTGGGGCCAACGTCCTGACTTTC

clone_size: -
v_call: TRBV6-4
d_call: TRBD1
j_call: TRBJ2-2
cdr3_length: 15
cdr3_aa: CASSARTGSTGELFF
cdr3_nt: TGTGCCAGCAGTGCTCGGACAGGGAGCACCGGGGAGCTGTTTTTT

clone_size: -
v_call: TRBV7-8
d_call: -
j_call: TRBJ2-7
cdr3_length: 14
cdr3_aa: CASTSGSGRYEQYF
cdr3_nt: TGTGCCAGCACCAGTGGGAGTGGTCGCTACGAGCAGTACTTC

clone_size: once
v_call: TRBV11-3
d_call: -
j_call: TRBJ1-1
cdr3_length: 15
cdr3_aa: CASSLGGAENTEAFF
cdr3_nt: TGTGCCAGCAGCTTAGGCGGGGCGGAGAACACTGAAGCTTTCTTT

clone_size: -
v_call: TRBV7-2
d_call: TRBD1
j_call: TRBJ1-5
cdr3_length: 17
cdr3_aa: CASSTRTGMRSNQPQHF
cdr3_nt: TGTGCCAGCAGCACCCGGACAGGGATGCGGAGCAATCAGCCCCAGCATTTT

clone_size: -
v_call: TRBV21-1
d_call: -
j_call: TRBJ1-2
cdr3_length: 16
cdr3_aa: CASSPSRRQTNYGYTF
cdr3_nt: TGTGCCAGCAGCCCAAGTCGGAGGCAAACCAACTATGGCTACACCTTC

clone_size: -
v_call: TRBV28
d_call: -
j_call: TRBJ1-1
cdr3_length: 15
cdr3_aa: CASSFGGAGSTEAFF
cdr3_nt: TGTGCCAGCAGTTTCGGGGGAGCGGGGAGCACTGAAGCTTTCTTT

clone_size: -
v_call: TRBV6-6
d_call: -
j_call: TRBJ1-4
cdr3_length: 15
cdr3_aa: CASRARAAPNEKLFF
cdr3_nt: TGTGCCAGCAGGGCCAGGGCAGCGCCTAATGAAAAACTGTTTTTT

clone_size: -
v_call: TRBV28
d_call: -
j_call: TRBJ2-2
cdr3_length: 13
cdr3_aa: CASSFEQTGELFF
cdr3_nt: TGTGCCAGCAGTTTTGAACAGACCGGGGAGCTGTTTTTT

clone_size: -
v_call: TRBV9
d_call: -
j_call: TRBJ1-1
cdr3_length: 18
cdr3_aa: CASSPGFGGRTRNTEAFF
cdr3_nt: TGTGCCAGCAGCCCCGGGTTCGGGGGGAGGACTCGGAACACTGAAGCTTTCTTT

clone_size: -
v_call: TRBV9
d_call: -
j_call: TRBJ2-1
cdr3_length: 16
cdr3_aa: CASSDPRIPSYNEQFF
cdr3_nt: TGTGCCAGCAGCGACCCTCGAATACCCTCCTACAATGAGCAGTTCTTC

clone_size: -
v_call: TRBV7-3
d_call: TRBD2
j_call: TRBJ2-5
cdr3_length: 15
cdr3_aa: CASSLVAGVGETQYF
cdr3_nt: TGTGCCAGCAGCTTGGTCGCGGGAGTGGGAGAGACCCAGTACTTC

clone_size: -
v_call: TRBV28
d_call: -
j_call: TRBJ1-5
cdr3_length: 13
cdr3_aa: CASSSFGNQPQHF
cdr3_nt: TGTGCCAGCAGTTCTTTTGGCAATCAGCCCCAGCATTTT

clone_size: -
v_call: TRBV7-9
d_call: -
j_call: TRBJ2-5
cdr3_length: 14
cdr3_aa: CASSLGGGQETQYF
cdr3_nt: TGTGCCAGCAGCTTAGGCGGAGGGCAAGAGACCCAGTACTTC

clone_size: -
v_call: TRBV10-3
d_call: -
j_call: TRBJ1-5
cdr3_length: 18
cdr3_aa: CAISESPGGWGMWQPQHF
cdr3_nt: TGTGCCATCAGTGAGTCCCCGGGAGGATGGGGAATGTGGCAGCCCCAGCATTTT

clone_size: -
v_call: TRBV7-8
d_call: -
j_call: TRBJ2-1
cdr3_length: 16
cdr3_aa: CASSPLRGSQYNEQFF
cdr3_nt: TGTGCCAGCAGCCCACTCCGGGGATCACAGTACAATGAGCAGTTCTTC

clone_size: -
v_call: TRBV5-1
d_call: TRBD2
j_call: TRBJ2-7
cdr3_length: 16
cdr3_aa: CASSPGGTSGSHEQYF
cdr3_nt: TGCGCCAGCAGCCCTGGGGGGACTAGCGGGAGCCACGAGCAGTACTTC

clone_size: once
v_call: TRBV5-1
d_call: TRBD2
j_call: TRBJ2-2
cdr3_length: 15
cdr3_aa: CASSPSGSRTGELFF
cdr3_nt: TGCGCCAGCAGTCCTAGCGGGAGCCGAACCGGGGAGCTGTTTTTT

clone_size: -
v_call: TRBV23-1
d_call: TRBD2
j_call: TRBJ2-7
cdr3_length: 16
cdr3_aa: CASSQSLTSGSYEQYF
cdr3_nt: TGCGCCAGCAGTCAATCCTTGACTAGCGGGAGCTACGAGCAGTACTTC

clone_size: -
v_call: TRBV28
d_call: TRBD1
j_call: TRBJ1-2
cdr3_length: 13
cdr3_aa: CASFPRGRGGYTF
cdr3_nt: TGTGCCAGCTTCCCCAGGGGGCGAGGTGGCTACACCTTC

clone_size: -
v_call: TRBV6-1
d_call: -
j_call: TRBJ1-1
cdr3_length: 16
cdr3_aa: CASSERAGKLNTEAFF
cdr3_nt: TGTGCCAGCAGTGAAAGGGCAGGTAAATTGAACACTGAAGCTTTCTTT

clone_size: -
v_call: TRBV9
d_call: TRBD2
j_call: TRBJ2-3
cdr3_length: 16
cdr3_aa: CASSEGLAGLLDTQYF
cdr3_nt: TGTGCCAGCAGCGAGGGACTAGCGGGGTTGTTGGATACGCAGTATTTT

clone_size: -
v_call: TRBV4-1
d_call: -
j_call: TRBJ1-2
cdr3_length: 16
cdr3_aa: CASSQGDIRGDYGYTF
cdr3_nt: TGCGCCAGCAGCCAAGGGGACATTCGGGGGGACTATGGCTACACCTTC

clone_size: few
v_call: TRBV12-5
d_call: TRBD1
j_call: TRBJ1-2
cdr3_length: 14
cdr3_aa: CASGFWQGADGYTF
cdr3_nt: TGTGCTAGTGGTTTTTGGCAGGGGGCAGATGGCTACACCTTC

clone_size: -
v_call: TRBV12-5
d_call: -
j_call: TRBJ2-1
cdr3_length: 13
cdr3_aa: CASGLPGSNEQFF
cdr3_nt: TGTGCTAGTGGTTTGCCCGGGTCGAATGAGCAGTTCTTC

clone_size: -
v_call: TRBV29-1
d_call: -
j_call: TRBJ2-3
cdr3_length: 14
cdr3_aa: CSVGSGRGTDTQYF
cdr3_nt: TGCAGCGTGGGAAGCGGACGGGGTACAGATACGCAGTATTTT

clone_size: -
v_call: TRBV7-6
d_call: TRBD1
j_call: TRBJ2-7
cdr3_length: 16
cdr3_aa: CASSSLRDRFSYEQYF
cdr3_nt: TGTGCCAGCAGCTCGCTCCGGGACAGATTCTCCTACGAGCAGTACTTC

clone_size: -
v_call: TRBV28
d_call: -
j_call: TRBJ2-7
cdr3_length: 11
cdr3_aa: CASSFSRGQYF
cdr3_nt: TGTGCCAGCAGTTTTTCGAGAGGGCAGTACTTC

clone_size: -
v_call: TRBV28
d_call: -
j_call: TRBJ2-7
cdr3_length: 15
cdr3_aa: CASSSPGGTAYEQYF
cdr3_nt: TGTGCCAGCAGTAGCCCCGGCGGTACCGCCTACGAGCAGTACTTC

clone_size: -
v_call: TRBV5-1
d_call: -
j_call: TRBJ2-3
cdr3_length: 12
cdr3_aa: CASSLNANTQYF
cdr3_nt: TGCGCCAGCAGCTTGAACGCGAATACGCAGTATTTT

clone_size: -
v_call: TRBV18
d_call: -
j_call: TRBJ2-1
cdr3_length: 15
cdr3_aa: CASSRGVSSYNEQFF
cdr3_nt: TGTGCCAGCTCACGAGGCGTAAGCTCCTACAATGAGCAGTTCTTC

clone_size: -
v_call: TRBV29-1
d_call: -
j_call: TRBJ1-3
cdr3_length: 12
cdr3_aa: CSVLFGGNTIYF
cdr3_nt: TGCAGCGTTCTCTTCGGTGGAAACACCATATATTTT

clone_size: -
v_call: TRBV10-3
d_call: TRBD2
j_call: TRBJ2-7
cdr3_length: 14
cdr3_aa: CAISAASGSYEQYF
cdr3_nt: TGTGCCATCAGTGCGGCTAGCGGCTCCTACGAGCAGTACTTC

clone_size: -
v_call: TRBV2
d_call: TRBD1
j_call: TRBJ1-5
cdr3_length: 17
cdr3_aa: CASSPDRVISWGQPQHF
cdr3_nt: TGTGCCAGCAGTCCCGACAGGGTCATCTCATGGGGTCAGCCCCAGCATTTT

clone_size: -
v_call: TRBV28
d_call: -
j_call: TRBJ1-4
cdr3_length: 14
cdr3_aa: CASSLQGRREKLFF
cdr3_nt: TGTGCCAGCAGCCTCCAGGGTAGGCGCGAAAAACTGTTTTTT

clone_size: -
v_call: TRBV13
d_call: -
j_call: TRBJ2-7
cdr3_length: 15
cdr3_aa: CASSTYSGQPYEQYF
cdr3_nt: TGTGCCAGCAGCACCTACTCAGGGCAGCCCTACGAGCAGTACTTC

clone_size: -
v_call: TRBV18
d_call: -
j_call: TRBJ2-1
cdr3_length: 13
cdr3_aa: CASSPRLGVEQFF
cdr3_nt: TGTGCCAGCTCACCACGATTAGGAGTTGAGCAGTTCTTC